Detailed here is one TCR beta chain. The data were taken from a study of cytomegalovirus exposure and HLA in healthy donors. The PCR ran on 60 Vbeta and 13 Jbeta primers. Sequencing was performed with immunoSEQ multiplex PCR; in TCRdb, only in-frame clones are kept and a portion is missing. The sample has some 120,000 clones, about 80% seen once. Sample: PBMCs. The sequence was collected from a man aged 25-45 years in good health and CMV-seropositive.

CDR3 DNA sequence: TGTGCCAGCAGCTCTGCAGTTAACCTTAGGGGGAACACTGAAGCTTTCTTT. Translating it yields CASSSAVNLRGNTEAFF. This chain joins TRBV5-6 and TRBJ1-1, with a weak D call TRBD1 (5 bases). V dropped 3 bases and J dropped 1 base, with 19 bases sitting between them. CDR1 is SGHDT and CDR2 is YYEEEE in the germline V gene. The CDR3 covers 17 residues.